The rows below give T cell receptor beta chains drawn from one sample of a study of shared clonotypes between healthy human individuals. Clones were read by immunoSEQ multiplex PCR, and TCRdb kept only the in-frame ones, dropping some. The data hold more than 900,000 clones, with 75% to 85% observed a single time. The specimen sequenced was memory CD4+ T cells from PBMCs. The receptors stem from a man between 18 and 35 years old in good health. Some clones in this sample may be carry-over from other donors' samples. The CDR3 runs from the conserved cysteine through the conserved F or W. For some rows the clone size is stated as once, few or many, or as a class when expanded; others skip it.

TRBV6-1,NA,TRBJ2-2,CASSEAGRETGELFF
TRBV6-5,NA,TRBJ2-7,CASSSYLGAYEQYF
TRBV11-3,NA,TRBJ2-1,CASSLGANEQFF
TRBV28,NA,TRBJ2-1,CASRGSTGEQFF
TRBV7-9,NA,TRBJ1-1,CASSTDGGRGTEAFF
TRBV4-2,NA,TRBJ2-2,CASSQPSSNTGELFF
TRBV5-4,NA,TRBJ1-1,CASSSGQGGTEAFF
TRBV6-1,NA,TRBJ2-7,CASSVAGANEQYF
TRBV7-6,NA,TRBJ1-1,CASSLGQGDTEAFF
TRBV18,few,TRBJ1-4,CASSPEGVEKLFF
TRBV18,NA,TRBJ1-2,CASSPPLTGRYGYTF
TRBV10-2,NA,TRBJ1-2,CASSPSFYGYTF
TRBV6-4,many,TRBJ2-1,CASSQEQGSYNEQFF
TRBV10-3,many,TRBJ1-1,CAIGGTGGTEAFF
TRBV18,many,TRBJ1-1,CASSPLQEGAFF
TRBV10-1,NA,TRBJ2-1,CASRDNTGTRSLFF
TRBV7-3,NA,TRBJ2-1,CASSLSGTERFF
TRBV20-1,NA,TRBJ2-4,CSASLGDIQYF
TRBV7-8,NA,TRBJ2-2,CASSLVAIMNTGELFF
TRBV7-6,NA,TRBJ2-6,CASSLGRGSGANVLTF
TRBV6-5,once,TRBJ2-7,CASSYSWDSQSYEQYF
TRBV28,NA,TRBJ2-3,CASSLNKPDTQYF
TRBV18,NA,TRBJ2-5,CASSPGLGGETQYF
TRBV2,few,TRBJ2-1,CASSYSGTSGVLPFF
TRBV5-6,NA,TRBJ2-7,CASSVTYEQYF
TRBV28,once,TRBJ2-7,CAGGGITPGEQYF
TRBV6-6,NA,TRBJ1-5,CASSSIMTGGNQPQHF
TRBV15,NA,TRBJ1-2,CATSRADRGFGYTF
TRBV7-3,many,TRBJ2-2,CASSPSRGGNTGELFF
TRBV5-1,NA,TRBJ2-3,CASSLGGREGGAQYF
TRBV28,NA,TRBJ1-5,CASSLGGGSNQPQHF
TRBV6-1,NA,TRBJ1-5,CASKYSNQPQHF
TRBV19,NA,TRBJ2-1,CASSPRETGRYNEQFF
TRBV5-1,NA,TRBJ2-2,CASSSGFAVGELFF
TRBV7-8,NA,TRBJ2-7,CASGGQGNYEQYF
TRBV5-1,few,TRBJ2-7,CASCPFGGGDEQYF
TRBV5-1,NA,TRBJ2-2,CASSSGHRNTGELFF
TRBV30,NA,TRBJ1-4,CAWAAGTGWEKLFF
TRBV5-4,once,TRBJ2-7,CAISGLTDEQYF
TRBV7-9,NA,TRBJ2-1,CASSLLRTGSYNEQFF
TRBV7-8,NA,TRBJ2-1,CASSFGGRSGEQFF
TRBV29-1,few,TRBJ2-2,CSVVVGSNTGELFF
TRBV2,NA,TRBJ2-3,CASSEVVLSTDTQYF
TRBV29-1,NA,TRBJ2-7,CSVESGGYEQYF
TRBV28,NA,TRBJ2-7,CASSPKGPKIYF
TRBV28,NA,TRBJ2-7,CASSLSDHEQYF
TRBV7-3,NA,TRBJ2-1,CASSLTLDRSSYNEQFF